Below, 30 T cell receptor beta chains from the same sample are listed, as sequenced in a study of blood T cell repertoires in COVID-19. The table came from immunoSEQ multiplex PCR; TCRdb's copy has only in-frame clones and leaves some out. The sample has 350,000 to 400,000 clones; around nine tenths are singletons. The sample taken for sequencing was PBMCs or T cells enriched from blood (not recorded which). The receptors stem from a woman aged 25-40 years with acute COVID-19.

Note on this clone: An end of the junction does not agree with germline; a read error may underlie this. V gene TRBV13 combines with J gene TRBJ1-3; no firm D call. Looked up from germline, CDR1 is PRHDT and CDR2 is FYEKMQ (reference sequence). The CDR3 loop spans 14 amino acids. The CDR3 spells CASSLGGPGDTIYF. For the CDR3, the DNA is TGTGCCAGCAGCTTAGGCGGCCCTGGAGACACCATATATTTT.

The chain uses TRBV6-5 and TRBJ1-3; D perhaps matches TRBD1 (6 bases). CDR3 length equals 14 residues. CDR1 is MNHEY, CDR2 SVGAGI, per germline. The ends were cut back, 6 bases at V and 0 bases at J, with 9 bases in the middle. This CDR3 reads CASRTGISGNTIYF. The CDR3 bases are TGTGCCAGCAGGACAGGTATCTCTGGAAACACCATATATTTT.

The chain employs TRBV6-4 and TRBJ2-5; 7 bases are a match to TRBD2. Per germline, CDR1 MRHNA and CDR2 SNTAGT. The CDR3 spans 14 residues. The V segment lost 8 bases and the J segment 3 bases; nucleotides outside the gene matches: 9. In DNA, the CDR3 is TGTGCCAGCGGACGTTCGGGGGGAAAAGAGACCCAGTACTTC. Amino acids: CASGRSGGKETQYF.

This clone has just one count. The chain uses TRBV2 and TRBJ2-7, with TRBD1 matching 7 bases. J was trimmed by 7 bases and V by 7 bases; bases with no gene match: 16. In germline, CDR1 is SNHLY, CDR2 FYNNEI. The CDR3 has 15 amino acids. Written as DNA, the CDR3 is TGTGCCAGCATGAGAACAGGGGTGTCTACGGGGGAGCAGTACTTC. Translated, it gives CASMRTGVSTGEQYF.

The CDR3 DNA reads as TGTGCCAGCAGCCTAGGAAGCGTCTATGGCTACACCTTC. This encodes CASSLGSVYGYTF. The chain couples TRBV5-6 to TRBJ1-2; D unresolved. CDR3 length: 13 residues. Germline CDR1 is SGHDT and CDR2 is YYEEEE. V was pared by 4 bases and J by 4 bases, with 11 bases between.

The chain recombines TRBV24-1 with TRBJ2-1; D might be TRBD2 (5 bases). Trimming removed 2 bases at V and 1 base at J, with 14 bases between. CDR1 is KGHDR, CDR2 SFDVKD, per germline. This CDR3 has 17 amino acids. This chain's CDR3 is CATSDSSRVASYNEQFF. DNA for the CDR3: TGTGCCACCAGTGATTCCTCGCGCGTAGCGTCCTACAATGAGCAGTTCTTC.

A note on this clone: The same CDR3 is also encoded by other DNA sequences in this sample. The chain recombines TRBV6-5 with TRBJ1-1; D is unclear. Trimming removed 0 bases at V and 2 bases at J, with 7 bases between. Germline CDR1 and CDR2: MNHEY and SVGAGI. This CDR3 contains 14 residues. CDR3 sequence: CASSYSSRNTEAFF. Here the CDR3 DNA reads TGTGCCAGCAGTTACTCGTCCCGTAACACTGAAGCTTTCTTT.

The chain carries TRBV19 and TRBJ1-5, with 8 positions matching TRBD1. Germline V CDR1 and CDR2: LNHDA, SQIVND (reference sequence). V shed 6 bases, J shed 4 bases, and the junction held 2 bases outside the gene matches. CDR3 length: 13 residues. The CDR3 reads CASSHRGNQPQHF. The CDR3 nucleotides are TGTGCCAGTAGCCACAGGGGGAATCAGCCCCAGCATTTT. Full variable domain (missing parts from reference TRBV19 and TRBJ1-5): DGGITQSPKYLFRKEGQNVTLSCEQNLNHDAMYWYRQDPGQGLRLIYYSQIVNDFQKGDIAEGYSVSREKKESFPLTVTSAQKNPTAFYLCASSHRGNQPQHFGDGTRLSIL.

This rearrangement joins TRBV19 to TRBJ1-2, with TRBD1 matching 9 bases. CDR1 is LNHDA, CDR2 SQIVND, per germline (reference sequence). V shed 6 bases and J 8 bases; nucleotides not matched to a gene: 7. CDR3 length: 13 amino acids. This CDR3 reads CASRIQGAAGYTF. As DNA, the CDR3 is TGTGCCAGTAGGATACAGGGGGCTGCGGGCTACACCTTC.

This chain joins TRBV18 and TRBJ1-2; 9 bases map to TRBD1. With 2 bases clipped from V and 8 bases from J, the junction kept 15 bases outside the gene matches. Per germline, CDR1 KGHSH and CDR2 LQKENI. CDR3 length: 17 residues. CDR3 nucleotides: TGTGCCAGCTCACCAAATGTTGGGGACAGGGCGAGCGGGGGCTACACCTTC. It yields the protein CASSPNVGDRASGGYTF.

The chain joins TRBV7-8 to TRBJ1-2; TRBD1 aligns across 9 bases. Germline V gene lookup returns CDR1 SGHVS and CDR2 FQNEAQ. This CDR3 has 14 residues. V lost 5 bases to trimming and J lost 5 bases; unmatched junction nucleotides: 6. The chain's CDR3 is CASSIGTGIYGYTF. DNA for the CDR3: TGTGCCAGCAGCATTGGGACAGGGATATATGGCTACACCTTC.

In this sample, this clone turned up a few times. J is TRBJ2-1 and V is TRBV7-3; D perhaps matches TRBD1 (7 bases). This CDR3 contains 14 residues. Germline assignment: CDR1 SGHTA and CDR2 FQGTGA. V lost 5 bases, J lost 4 bases, and 12 bases lay in between. The CDR3 nucleotides are TGTGCCAGCAGCCCCCAGGGGGGTTACAATGAGCAGTTCTTC. Translation: CASSPQGGYNEQFF.

This rearrangement joins TRBV4-1 to TRBJ2-7; possible D gene TRBD1, 6 bases. The CDR3 runs to 17 residues. V lost 0 bases, J lost 1 base, and 16 bases lay in between. The V gene's germline CDR1 is MGHRA and CDR2 YSYEKL. As DNA, the CDR3 is TGCGCCAGCAGCCAAGAAGTCGCTGGGACACCTTCCTACGAGCAGTACTTC. It is translated as CASSQEVAGTPSYEQYF.

V is TRBV9 and J is TRBJ2-6; the D is unclear. The ends were cut back, 4 bases at V and 7 bases at J, with 9 bases in the middle. The CDR3 spans 13 residues. Germline CDR1 SGDLS, CDR2 YYNGEE. In DNA form, the CDR3 reads TGTGCCAGCAGCTTAGGCGGAGCCAACGTCCTGACTTTC. Protein product: CASSLGGANVLTF.

The V gene is TRBV4-1, the J gene TRBJ2-3, with 10 bases aligning to TRBD1. Trimming removed 1 base from V and 7 bases from J; junction bases left unmatched: 8. This CDR3 comprises 16 residues. CDR1 is MGHRA, CDR2 YSYEKL, per germline. CDR3 residues: CASSQGDRGLRNTQYF. CDR3 DNA: TGCGCCAGCAGCCAAGGCGACAGGGGGCTGAGGAATACGCAGTATTTT.

The chain employs TRBV5-1 and TRBJ1-2, with 8 nucleotides matching TRBD1. The CDR3 sequence is 14 residues long. Germline-derived CDR1 and CDR2 are SGHRS and YFSETQ. V shed 4 bases and J 5 bases; nucleotides not matched to a gene: 7. The CDR3 reads CASSQQTGAYGYTF. The CDR3 DNA is TGCGCCAGCAGCCAGCAGACAGGGGCATATGGCTACACCTTC.

The chain joins TRBV20-1 to TRBJ2-3, with 10 bases matching TRBD2. Germline V gene lookup returns CDR1 DFQATT and CDR2 SNEGSKA (reference sequence). The J segment lost 0 bases and the V segment lost 3 bases, leaving 9 bases of the junction unmatched. This CDR3 spans 17 amino acids. Here the CDR3 DNA reads TGCAGTGCTAGTGGGCCTAGCGGGGGCCGTAGCACAGATACGCAGTATTTT. This sequence encodes CSASGPSGGRSTDTQYF.

The chain recombines TRBV9 with TRBJ2-2; weak D call: TRBD1 (7 bases). V dropped 4 bases and J dropped 3 bases, with 16 bases sitting between them. The V gene's germline CDR1 is SGDLS and CDR2 YYNGEE. This CDR3 comprises 16 residues. The CDR3 bases are TGTGCCAGCAGCACAGGGGTAGCGGAATACACCGGGGAGCTGTTTTTT. Translating gives CASSTGVAEYTGELFF.

The CDR3 nucleotides read TGCAGTGCTAGTAAAACCCCAGGGCTCACATCCCTAGCCAAAAACATTCAGTACTTC. This sequence encodes CSASKTPGLTSLAKNIQYF. This rearrangement joins TRBV20-1 to TRBJ2-4; the D gene is possibly TRBD1 (5 bases). This CDR3 region has 19 residues. V lost 3 bases, J lost 0 bases, and 24 bases lay in between. The germline gives CDR1 DFQATT, CDR2 SNEGSKA (reference sequence).

The V gene is TRBV14, the J gene TRBJ1-2; 9 bases agree with TRBD1. Per germline, CDR1 SGHDN and CDR2 FVKESK. CDR3 length equals 15 residues. J was trimmed by 5 bases and V by 1 base; bases with no gene match: 5. CDR3 sequence: CASSQVTGGLYGYTF. The CDR3 nucleotides are TGTGCCAGCAGCCAAGTAACAGGGGGCTTATATGGCTACACCTTC.

J is TRBJ2-2 and V is TRBV21-1; no DNA check was done on the table's D call, TRBD2. TRBV21-1 is described as a pseudogene. CDR3 length: 16 residues. The CDR3 DNA reads TGTGCCTTTCGTCCGGGAGAGAGCTCAAACACCGGGGAGCTGTTTTTT. Protein product: CAFRPGESSNTGELFF.

V usage is TRBV24-1 and J usage is TRBJ2-7, with D possibly being TRBD1 (5 bases). Trimming pared 7 bases from V and 0 bases from J, leaving 12 bases between. The CDR3 runs to 14 residues. CDR1 KGHDR and CDR2 SFDVKD come from the germline V gene. CDR3 DNA sequence: TGTGCCACCAGCCAGGGTTCGGGCTCCTACGAGCAGTACTTC. It encodes CATSQGSGSYEQYF.

V is TRBV2 and J is TRBJ2-7; D not certain. This CDR3 contains 11 residues. V was cut by 0 bases and J by 7 bases, with 4 bases left in between. Germline assignment: CDR1 SNHLY and CDR2 FYNNEI. As DNA, the CDR3 is TGTGCCAGCAGTGAAGCCCGTGAGCAGTACTTC. Amino acid sequence: CASSEAREQYF.

In its sample, this clone was seen once. CDR3 residues: CSASDDRLGNTIYF. The DNA for the CDR3 is TGCAGTGCTAGTGATGACAGGCTTGGAAACACCATATATTTT. The chain employs TRBV20-1 and TRBJ1-3; the D gene is possibly TRBD1 (6 bases). The germline gives CDR1 DFQATT, CDR2 SNEGSKA (reference sequence). The V gene lost 3 bases and the J gene lost 3 bases, with 12 bases spanning the gap. This CDR3 region has 14 residues.

V gene TRBV25-1 combines with J gene TRBJ1-4; possible D gene TRBD1, 5 bases. Germline CDR1 reads MGHDK; CDR2 reads SYGVNS. The ends were cut back, 2 bases at V and 8 bases at J, with 12 bases in the middle. There are 14 residues in the CDR3. In nucleotides, the CDR3 is TGTGCCAGCAGTGAACGGCAGGGTGGCGAAAAACTGTTTTTT. It yields the protein CASSERQGGEKLFF.

This chain uses TRBV6-4 with TRBJ1-2; no reliable D call. The CDR3 has 13 residues. V lost 2 bases, J lost 8 bases, and 12 bases lay in between. Looked up from germline, CDR1 is MRHNA and CDR2 is SNTAGT. The CDR3: CASSDGQVAGYTF. As DNA, the CDR3 is TGTGCCAGCAGTGACGGTCAGGTGGCCGGCTACACCTTC.

The rearrangement links TRBV18 to TRBJ1-4; 7 bases fit TRBD1. The CDR3 length is 16 residues. Trimming at V came to 1 base and at J to 2 bases, leaving 4 bases not matched to a gene. The V gene's germline CDR1 is KGHSH and CDR2 LQKENI. The CDR3 nucleotides read TGTGCCAGCTCACCACGGCGACAGGGCACTAATGAAAAACTGTTTTTT. Translated, it gives CASSPRRQGTNEKLFF.

This clone has only one observation. The CDR3 protein is CASRGQVGTEAFF. CDR3 coding DNA: TGTGCCAGCCGAGGACAGGTGGGCACTGAAGCTTTCTTT. The V gene is TRBV2, the J gene TRBJ1-1; 7 bases align to TRBD1. Looked up from germline, CDR1 is SNHLY and CDR2 is FYNNEI. The junction had 7 bases not matched to a gene; V was cut back by 8 bases and J by 4 bases. This CDR3 is 13 amino acids long.

The V and J genes are TRBV10-1 and TRBJ2-3; 11 positions agree with TRBD2. Trimming removed 2 bases from V and 2 bases from J; junction bases left unmatched: 6. CDR1 and CDR2 (germline): WNHNN, SYGVQD (reference sequence). There are 17 residues in the CDR3. In DNA form, the CDR3 reads TGCGCCAGCAGTGAGAGGGGACTAGCGGTGATCACAGATACGCAGTATTTT. Amino acids: CASSERGLAVITDTQYF.

The chain combines TRBV19 with TRBJ1-3; D is perhaps TRBD1 (5 bases). CDR1 and CDR2 (germline): LNHDA, SQIVND (reference sequence). The CDR3 is made up of 16 amino acids. Trimming cost V 6 bases and J 0 bases, with 15 bases left between them. In DNA, the CDR3 is TGTGCCAGTAGAAGCCGCGGGACTGGCTCTGGAAACACCATATATTTT. This translates into CASRSRGTGSGNTIYF.